This T cell receptor beta chain was profiled in a study of cytomegalovirus exposure and HLA in healthy donors. Study overall: Unique TCRs numbering around 85 million, obtained from HLA-typed donors, made up an early data release.

This PCR relied on a set of 60 Vbeta primers and 13 Jbeta primers. The data were produced by immunoSEQ multiplex PCR, yet TCRdb's version contains in-frame clones alone and is incomplete. This sample has some 120,000 clones, with about 80% found just once. Healthy bone marrow donors made up the donors. On this clone itself: What it binds is not known.

Study conclusions and caveats: In an earlier analysis, in 540 or so donors, most V segments appeared productive either ~90% or ~30% of the time. The classifier reportedly diagnosed cytomegalovirus status with high sensitivity and specificity.

Sequenced: PBMCs. The receptor was isolated from a man aged 25 to 40 in good health and CMV-seronegative.

The chain's CDR3 is CASSVGVLAGGWDEQFF. CDR3 nucleotide sequence: TGTGCCAGCAGCGTAGGGGTACTAGCGGGAGGTTGGGATGAGCAGTTCTTC. The genes are TRBV9 and TRBJ2-1, with 12 bases that match TRBD2. Germline V gene sequence: CDR1 SGDLS, CDR2 YYNGEE. This CDR3 is 17 amino acids long. With V trimmed by 0 bases and J by 8 bases, 9 bases remained unmatched.